This is a list of T cell receptor beta chains from one sample in a study of T cells after posttransplantation cyclophosphamide. Assay used: immunoSEQ multiplex PCR; TCRdb lists only in-frame clones, some missing. The data hold 8,900 or so clones, with roughly 98% observed a single time. Sequencing used naive CD8+ T cells sorted from PBMCs. Receptor source: a man aged 50 or older in good health, CMV-negative, and a related stem cell transplant donor. CDR3s include the opening cysteine and the closing phenylalanine or tryptophan. D genes are given only for firm matches.

len | d_gene | j_gene | v_gene | CDR3nt | CDR3aa
16 | - | TRBJ1-3 | TRBV7-2 | TGTGCCAGCAGCGAAGATGGAGGGAGCTCTGGAAACACCATATATTTT | CASSEDGGSSGNTIYF
22 | TRBD2 | TRBJ2-1 | TRBV4-1 | TGCGCCAGCAGCCAAGAAGAACTAGCGGGAGCCGCCGTTTTCGGGTCCTACAATGAGCAGTTCTTC | CASSQEELAGAAVFGSYNEQFF
13 | - | TRBJ2-1 | TRBV9 | TGTGCCAGCAGCGGGACCAGGGGCAATGAGCAGTTCTTC | CASSGTRGNEQFF
13 | - | TRBJ1-2 | TRBV7-8 | TGTGCCAGCAGCTTAGCGAACCCAGGCGGCTACACCTTC | CASSLANPGGYTF
16 | - | TRBJ2-1 | TRBV9 | TGTGCCAGCAGCGTAACCCCCTCGGTGAGCTACAATGAGCAGTTCTTC | CASSVTPSVSYNEQFF
11 | - | TRBJ2-7 | TRBV20-1 | TGCAGTGCTCTGGAAGGGGCCGAGCAGTACTTC | CSALEGAEQYF
14 | - | TRBJ1-2 | TRBV9 | TGTGCCAGCAGCGTAGAACACAGAGCGGAGGGCTACACCTTC | CASSVEHRAEGYTF
16 | TRBD2 | TRBJ2-3 | TRBV4-1 | TGCGCCAGCAGCCAAGTGCGCGGGGGGCTCACAGATACGCAGTATTTT | CASSQVRGGLTDTQYF
17 | TRBD2 | TRBJ2-1 | TRBV12-5 | TGTGCTAGTGGTTTGGTAGTTCGTAGCGGGGGGGCGGGTGAGCAGTTCTTC | CASGLVVRSGGAGEQFF
17 | TRBD2 | TRBJ2-1 | TRBV27 | TGTGCCAGCAGTCCTACCACGGCGGGAGGCCCCCTGTACGAGCAGTTCTTC | CASSPTTAGGPLYEQFF